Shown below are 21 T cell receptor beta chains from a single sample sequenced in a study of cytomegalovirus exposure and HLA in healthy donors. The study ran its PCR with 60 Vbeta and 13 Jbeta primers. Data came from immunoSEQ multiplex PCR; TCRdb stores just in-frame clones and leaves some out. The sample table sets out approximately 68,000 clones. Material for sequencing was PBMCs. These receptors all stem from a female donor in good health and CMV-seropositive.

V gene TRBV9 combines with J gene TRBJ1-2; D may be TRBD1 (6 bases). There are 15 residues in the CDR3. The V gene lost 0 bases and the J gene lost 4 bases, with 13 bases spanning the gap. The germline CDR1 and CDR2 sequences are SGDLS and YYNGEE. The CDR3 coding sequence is TGTGCCAGCAGCGTAGGGGGGGGGCTGGGCTATGGCTACACCTTC. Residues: CASSVGGGLGYGYTF.

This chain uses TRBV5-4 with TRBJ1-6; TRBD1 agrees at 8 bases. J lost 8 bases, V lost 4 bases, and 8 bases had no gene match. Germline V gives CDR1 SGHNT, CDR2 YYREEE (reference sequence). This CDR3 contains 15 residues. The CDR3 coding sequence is TGTGCCAGCAGCGCAACGGCACAGGGGGATTCACCCCTCCACTTT. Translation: CASSATAQGDSPLHF.

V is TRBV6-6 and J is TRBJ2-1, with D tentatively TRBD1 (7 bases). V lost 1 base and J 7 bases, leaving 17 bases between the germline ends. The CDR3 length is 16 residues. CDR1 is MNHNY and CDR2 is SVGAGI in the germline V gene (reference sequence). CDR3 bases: TGTGCCAGCAGTTACTTAGGGGGCGGACGGGGGAATGAGCAGTTCTTC. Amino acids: CASSYLGGGRGNEQFF.

In nucleotides, the CDR3 is TGTGCCAGCACATTACAGGTTACCTCCTACGAGCAGTACTTC. Encoded protein: CASTLQVTSYEQYF. The chain joins TRBV2 to TRBJ2-7, with D possibly TRBD1 on 5 matching bases. Germline V lookup: CDR1 SNHLY, CDR2 FYNNEI. CDR3 length equals 14 residues. V gave up 7 bases and J gave up 0 bases, with 13 bases separating them.

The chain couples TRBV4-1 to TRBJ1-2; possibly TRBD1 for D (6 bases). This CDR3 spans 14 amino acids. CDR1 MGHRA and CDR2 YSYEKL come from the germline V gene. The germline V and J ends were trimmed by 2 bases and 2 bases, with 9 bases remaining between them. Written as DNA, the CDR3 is TGCGCCAGCAGCCAACTGGACAGCAACTATGGCTACACCTTC. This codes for CASSQLDSNYGYTF.

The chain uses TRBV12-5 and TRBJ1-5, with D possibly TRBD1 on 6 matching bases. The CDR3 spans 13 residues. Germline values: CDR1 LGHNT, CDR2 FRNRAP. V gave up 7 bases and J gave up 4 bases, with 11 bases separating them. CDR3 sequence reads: CASARQVNQPQHF. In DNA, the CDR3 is TGTGCTAGTGCCCGACAGGTAAATCAGCCCCAGCATTTT.

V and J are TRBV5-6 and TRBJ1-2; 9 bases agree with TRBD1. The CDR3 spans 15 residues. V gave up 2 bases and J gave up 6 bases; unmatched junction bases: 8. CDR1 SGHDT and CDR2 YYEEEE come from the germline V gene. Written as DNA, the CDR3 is TGTGCCAGCAGCTTATACGGGACAGGGCTAGATGGCTACACCTTC. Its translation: CASSLYGTGLDGYTF.

The CDR3 sequence is CASRSSGKHEQFF. The DNA of the CDR3 is TGTGCCAGCAGATCTAGCGGGAAACATGAGCAGTTCTTC. V usage is TRBV28 and J usage is TRBJ2-1, with TRBD2 matching 9 bases. Germline V gene data show CDR1 as MDHEN and CDR2 as SYDVKM. CDR3 length: 13 residues. V was clipped by 6 bases and J by 8 bases; unmatched bases: 5.

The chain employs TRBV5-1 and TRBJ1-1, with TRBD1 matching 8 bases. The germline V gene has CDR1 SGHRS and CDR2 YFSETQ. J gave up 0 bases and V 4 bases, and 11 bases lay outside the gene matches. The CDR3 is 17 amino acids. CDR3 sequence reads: CASSTDRGFDMNTEAFF. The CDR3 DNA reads TGCGCCAGCAGCACAGACAGGGGCTTTGATATGAACACTGAAGCTTTCTTT.

The CDR3 DNA reads as TGTGCCACCAGCAGAGACCTCGTCTCCAGGGGGCATGAGACCCAGTACTTC. Translated, it gives CATSRDLVSRGHETQYF. The chain employs TRBV15 and TRBJ2-5; 8 nucleotides align to TRBD1. The CDR3 contains 17 residues. Germline assignment: CDR1 LNHNV and CDR2 YYDKDF (reference sequence). V dropped 0 bases and J dropped 5; count of bases not matched to a gene: 11.

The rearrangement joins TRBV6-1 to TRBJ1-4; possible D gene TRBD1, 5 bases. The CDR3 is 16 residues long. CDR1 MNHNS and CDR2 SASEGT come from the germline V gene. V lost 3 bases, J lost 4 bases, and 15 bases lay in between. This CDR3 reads CASSDPAGQVNEKLFF. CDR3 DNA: TGTGCCAGCAGTGATCCGGCGGGGCAGGTTAATGAAAAACTGTTTTTT.

The chain's CDR3 is CASRKPNTGELFF. The CDR3 DNA reads TGTGCCAGCAGAAAGCCCAACACCGGGGAGCTGTTTTTT. The chain uses TRBV6-5 and TRBJ2-2, with D unresolved. Between the trimmed V and J ends, which lost 6 bases and 2 bases, there was a span of 7 bases. The CDR3 runs to 13 residues. Germline CDR1 MNHEY, CDR2 SVGAGI.

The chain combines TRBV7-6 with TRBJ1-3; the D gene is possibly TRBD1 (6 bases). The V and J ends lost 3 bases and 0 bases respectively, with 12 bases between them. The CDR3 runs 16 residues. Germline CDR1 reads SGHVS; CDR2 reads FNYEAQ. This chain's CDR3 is CASSLEDSGSGNTIYF. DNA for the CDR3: TGTGCCAGCAGCTTGGAGGACAGCGGCTCTGGAAACACCATATATTTT.

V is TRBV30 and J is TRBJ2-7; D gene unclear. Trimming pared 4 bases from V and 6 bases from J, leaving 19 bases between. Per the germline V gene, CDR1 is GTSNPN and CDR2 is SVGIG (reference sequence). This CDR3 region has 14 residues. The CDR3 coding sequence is TGTGCCTGGACCCCTACCCCGATCCGGTCCGAGCAGTACTTC. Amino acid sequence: CAWTPTPIRSEQYF.

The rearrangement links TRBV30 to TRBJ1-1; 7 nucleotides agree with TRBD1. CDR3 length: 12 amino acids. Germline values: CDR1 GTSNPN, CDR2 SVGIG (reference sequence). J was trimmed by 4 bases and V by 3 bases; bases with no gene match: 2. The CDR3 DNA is TGTGCCTGGAGAGGGGGCGGCACTGAAGCTTTCTTT. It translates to CAWRGGGTEAFF.

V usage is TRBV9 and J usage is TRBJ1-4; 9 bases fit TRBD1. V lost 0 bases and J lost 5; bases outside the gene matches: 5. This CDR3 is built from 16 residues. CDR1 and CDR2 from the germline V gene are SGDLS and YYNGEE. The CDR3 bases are TGTGCCAGCAGCGTAGGCCTAGGGACAGGGAATGAAAAACTGTTTTTT. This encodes CASSVGLGTGNEKLFF.

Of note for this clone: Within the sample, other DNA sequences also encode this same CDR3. The DNA for the CDR3 is TGCGCCACCACCCCCAAGCAGGGGACAGGGGCCCTTGCTAAGGACGAGCAGTACTTC. It encodes CATTPKQGTGALAKDEQYF. V and J are TRBV5-1 and TRBJ2-7, with 10 bases aligning to TRBD1. V gave up 9 bases and J gave up 5 bases; unmatched junction bases: 26. The germline CDR1 and CDR2 sequences are SGHRS and YFSETQ. The CDR3 contains 19 residues.

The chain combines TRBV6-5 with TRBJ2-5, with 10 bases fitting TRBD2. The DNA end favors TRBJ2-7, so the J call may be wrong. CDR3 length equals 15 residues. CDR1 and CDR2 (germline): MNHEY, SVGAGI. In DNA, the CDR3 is TGTGCCAGCGGAAATAGCGGGGGGAGCTCCTACGAGCAGTACTTC. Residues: CASGNSGGSSYEQYF.

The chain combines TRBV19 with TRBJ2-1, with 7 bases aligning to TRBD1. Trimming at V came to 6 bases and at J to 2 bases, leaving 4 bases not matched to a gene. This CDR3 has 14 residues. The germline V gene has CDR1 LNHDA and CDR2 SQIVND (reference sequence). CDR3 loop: CASRGTVTYNEQFF. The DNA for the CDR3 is TGTGCCAGTAGGGGGACAGTGACCTACAATGAGCAGTTCTTC.

Written as DNA, the CDR3 is TGCGCCAGCAGCTTGGAACTAGCGAGTTCCTACGAGCAGTACTTC. Its translation is CASSLELASSYEQYF. This chain connects TRBV5-1 to TRBJ2-7, with 7 bases matching TRBD2. The CDR3 is 15 amino acids. V gave up 0 bases and J gave up 1 base; unmatched junction bases: 4. Germline V gene sequence: CDR1 SGHRS, CDR2 YFSETQ.

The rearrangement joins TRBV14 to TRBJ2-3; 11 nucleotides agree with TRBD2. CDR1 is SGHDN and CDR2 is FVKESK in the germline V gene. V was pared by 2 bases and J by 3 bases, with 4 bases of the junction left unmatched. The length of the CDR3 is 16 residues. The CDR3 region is CASSQLSGGATDTQYF. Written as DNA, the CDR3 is TGTGCCAGCAGCCAACTTAGCGGGGGGGCTACAGATACGCAGTATTTT.